This T cell receptor beta chain was sequenced for a study of control samples from healthy donors and cancer patients. Germline CDR1 and CDR2: SGHTA and FQGNSA. This CDR3 spans 14 amino acids. The junction had 7 bases not matched to a gene; V was cut back by 4 bases and J by 5 bases. Sequencing used immunoSEQ multiplex PCR; TCRdb keeps in-frame clones, though not all of them. The data show some 150,000 clones, around 86% seen once. This TCR was sampled from a man younger than 45 in good health. The V and J genes are TRBV7-2 and TRBJ1-1; 7 bases are shared with TRBD1. Sequenced: blood. CDR3 in amino acids: CASSSLRGLTEAFF. The CDR3 DNA is TGTGCCAGCAGCTCCCTGAGGGGGCTGACTGAAGCTTTCTTT.